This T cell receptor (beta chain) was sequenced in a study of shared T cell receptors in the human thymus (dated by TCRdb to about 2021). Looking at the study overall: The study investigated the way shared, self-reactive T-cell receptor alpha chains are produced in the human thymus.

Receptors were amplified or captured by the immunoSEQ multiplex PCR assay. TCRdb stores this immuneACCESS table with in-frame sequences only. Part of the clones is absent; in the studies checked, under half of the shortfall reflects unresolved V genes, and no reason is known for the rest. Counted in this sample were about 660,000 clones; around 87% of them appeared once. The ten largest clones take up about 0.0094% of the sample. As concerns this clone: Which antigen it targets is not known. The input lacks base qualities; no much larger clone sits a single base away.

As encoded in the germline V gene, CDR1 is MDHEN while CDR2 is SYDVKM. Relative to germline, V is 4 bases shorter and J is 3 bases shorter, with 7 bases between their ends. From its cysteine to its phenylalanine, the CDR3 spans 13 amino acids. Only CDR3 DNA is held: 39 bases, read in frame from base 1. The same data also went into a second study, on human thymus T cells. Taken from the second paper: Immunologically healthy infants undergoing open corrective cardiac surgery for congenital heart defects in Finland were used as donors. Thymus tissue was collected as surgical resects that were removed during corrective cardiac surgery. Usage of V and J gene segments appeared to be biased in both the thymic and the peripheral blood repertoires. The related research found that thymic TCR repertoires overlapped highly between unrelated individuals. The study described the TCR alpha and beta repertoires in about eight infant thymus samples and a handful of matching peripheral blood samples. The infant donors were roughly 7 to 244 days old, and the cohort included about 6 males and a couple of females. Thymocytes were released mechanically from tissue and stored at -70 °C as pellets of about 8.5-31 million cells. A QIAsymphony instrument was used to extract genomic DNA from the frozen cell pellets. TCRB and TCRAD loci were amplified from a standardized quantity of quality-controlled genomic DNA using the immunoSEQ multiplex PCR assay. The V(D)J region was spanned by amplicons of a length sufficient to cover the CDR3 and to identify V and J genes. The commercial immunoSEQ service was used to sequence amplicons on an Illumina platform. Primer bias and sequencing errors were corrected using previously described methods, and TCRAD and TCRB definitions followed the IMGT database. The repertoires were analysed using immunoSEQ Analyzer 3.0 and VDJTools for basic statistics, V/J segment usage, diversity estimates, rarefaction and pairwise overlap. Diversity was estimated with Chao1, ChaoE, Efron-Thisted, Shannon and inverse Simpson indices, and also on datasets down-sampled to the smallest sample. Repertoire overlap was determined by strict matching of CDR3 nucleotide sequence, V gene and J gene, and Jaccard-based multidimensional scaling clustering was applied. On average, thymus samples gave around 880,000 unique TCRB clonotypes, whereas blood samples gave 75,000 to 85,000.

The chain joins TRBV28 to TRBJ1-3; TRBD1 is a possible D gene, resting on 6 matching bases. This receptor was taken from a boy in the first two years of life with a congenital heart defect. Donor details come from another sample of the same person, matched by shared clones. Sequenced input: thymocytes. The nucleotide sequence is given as TGTGCCAGCAGTTGGGGGCTTGGAAACACCATATATTTT. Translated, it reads CASSWGLGNTIYF.